What follows are 7 T cell receptor beta chains derived from one specimen sequenced in a study of metastatic and nonmetastatic thyroid tumors. Every patient was untreated before thyroid surgery. MiXCR reprocessed the PCR reads for TCRdb. The repertoire includes around 65,000 clones, more than 13% of them detected once, and 6.5% sits in the top ten. The sequenced sample was blood. Receptors were obtained from a male donor with papillary thyroid cancer or a benign thyroid nodule (not recorded which). Some clones in this sample may be carry-over from other donors' samples.

This clone has a count of ten or more. The chain couples TRBV10-2 to TRBJ2-1, with a possible D match to TRBD2 (5 bases). CDR1 and CDR2 from the germline V gene are WSHSY and SAAADI. The CDR3 has 14 residues. The ends were cut back, 7 bases at V and 7 bases at J, with 17 bases in the middle. The CDR3: CASIEGAAGNEQFF. For the CDR3, the DNA is TGCGCCAGCATCGAGGGAGCCGCGGGTAATGAGCAGTTCTTC.

The rearrangement uses TRBV13 and TRBJ2-7, with unresolved D. The germline CDR1 and CDR2 sequences are PRHDT and FYEKMQ (reference sequence). The CDR3 length is 14 residues. Trimming removed 0 bases at V and 3 bases at J, with 9 bases between. CDR3 nucleotides: TGTGCCAGCAGCTTAGGAGGGCAAGTCTACGAGCAGTACTTC. Amino acids: CASSLGGQVYEQYF.

This clone was seen repeatedly, ten times or more. The chain carries TRBV7-9 and TRBJ2-1; D is unresolved. CDR1 SEHNR and CDR2 FQNEAQ come from the germline V gene (reference sequence). With 6 bases removed from V and 6 bases from J, the gap between germline ends came to 15 bases. CDR3 length equals 14 residues. CDR3: CASRTGWVRNEQFF. CDR3 bases: TGTGCCAGCAGAACGGGTTGGGTTCGCAATGAGCAGTTCTTC.

To note about this clone: At one boundary the junction diverges from the germline segment, which might be a read error. The chain couples TRBV6-4 to TRBJ1-1; D unresolved. The CDR3 runs to 15 residues. Germline V CDR1 and CDR2: MRHNA, SNTAGT. DNA for the CDR3: TGTGCCAGCAGTTACTCGCACATGTGGGCCACTGAAGCTTTCTTT. It encodes CASSYSHMWATEAFF.

In this sample, this clone turned up many times. This chain joins TRBV11-2 and TRBJ2-7; TRBD2 might be the D (5 bases). Trimming left V 2 bases short and J 9 bases short, with 20 bases between. CDR3 size: 15 residues. Germline CDR1 reads SGHAT; CDR2 reads FQNNGV. The CDR3 DNA sequence: TGTGCCAGCAGCTTATTCCGAGGGAGTCATTTCCCGCAGTACTTC. It encodes CASSLFRGSHFPQYF.

The rearrangement uses TRBV20-1 and TRBJ2-5; D might be TRBD1 (5 bases). Trimming took 0 bases from V and 1 from J, leaving 15 bases between them. Germline V gene sequence: CDR1 DFQATT, CDR2 SNEGSKA (reference sequence). The CDR3 totals 16 residues. The CDR3 reads CSARDPEGAGQETQYF. DNA for the CDR3: TGCAGTGCTAGAGATCCGGAAGGGGCCGGCCAAGAGACCCAGTACTTC.

A remark on this clone: A much larger clone lies a single base off, so this may be a read error. This sequence joins TRBV19 and TRBJ2-2; unclear D gene. Trimming left V 3 bases short and J 7 bases short, with 6 bases between. The CDR3 loop spans 12 amino acids. CDR1 and CDR2 from the germline V gene are LNHDA and SQIVND (reference sequence). This CDR3 reads CASSIGHGELFF. CDR3 DNA sequence: TGTGCCAGTAGTATCGGCCACGGGGAGCTGTTTTTT. Based on the CDR3 plus reference TRBV19 and TRBJ2-2, the full variable domain is DGGITQSPKYLFRKEGQNVTLSCEQNLNHDAMYWYRQDPGQGLRLIYYSQIVNDFQKGDIAEGYSVSREKKESFPLTVTSAQKNPTAFYLCASSIGHGELFFGEGSRLTVL.